A selection of T cell receptor beta chains follows, all from one sample in a study of T cells in Graves' hyperthyroidism and ophthalmopathy. TCRdb recomputed calls from the multiplex PCR reads with MiXCR, one row per CDR3 protein. This table holds nearly 750,000 distinct CDR3 sequences, 35% found once. Sequences were obtained from blood. Source of these receptors: a woman between 40 and 55 years old with Graves' hyperthyroidism. Each CDR3 is given with its conserved first and last residue. The order of the fields is V gene, D gene, J gene, clone size, CDR3 protein, CDR3 DNA. A D gene is named only where the DNA matches it firmly. The size entry is marked missing in some rows and otherwise reads once, few, many or a size class.

V gene: TRBV19; D gene: .; J gene: TRBJ1-2; clone size: few; CDR3 protein: CASSFRQWNYGYTF; CDR3 DNA: TGTGCCAGTAGTTTCCGACAGTGGAACTATGGCTACACCTTC
V gene: TRBV6-5; D gene: .; J gene: TRBJ1-1; clone size: few; CDR3 protein: CASSYSLGVVRAEAFF; CDR3 DNA: TGTGCCAGCAGTTACTCCTTGGGGGTGGTCCGGGCTGAAGCTTTCTTT
V gene: TRBV11-2; D gene: .; J gene: TRBJ2-3; clone size: .; CDR3 protein: CASSAQGHTQYF; CDR3 DNA: TGTGCCAGCAGCGCCCAGGGACATACGCAGTATTTT
V gene: TRBV20-1; D gene: .; J gene: TRBJ1-4; clone size: .; CDR3 protein: CSARDGALFF; CDR3 DNA: TGCAGTGCTAGAGATGGGGCCCTGTTTTTT
V gene: TRBV20-1; D gene: TRBD2; J gene: TRBJ2-5; clone size: .; CDR3 protein: CSARAREAQYF; CDR3 DNA: TGCAGTGCTAGAGCGCGGGAGGCCCAGTACTTC
V gene: TRBV7-9; D gene: TRBD2; J gene: TRBJ2-1; clone size: .; CDR3 protein: CASSWLAGGNEQFF; CDR3 DNA: TGTGCCAGCAGCTGGCTAGCGGGAGGGAATGAGCAGTTCTTC
V gene: TRBV6-5; D gene: .; J gene: TRBJ2-7; clone size: many; CDR3 protein: CASSYRIGSPYEQYF; CDR3 DNA: TGTGCCAGCAGCTACCGAATTGGATCTCCCTACGAGCAGTACTTC
V gene: TRBV9; D gene: .; J gene: TRBJ1-2; clone size: many; CDR3 protein: CASSPEEGQLGYTF; CDR3 DNA: TGTGCCAGCAGCCCAGAGGAAGGTCAGTTGGGCTACACCTTC
V gene: TRBV7-2; D gene: .; J gene: TRBJ1-5; clone size: .; CDR3 protein: CASSTQVEVGLPQHF; CDR3 DNA: TGTGCCAGCAGCACACAGGTGGAGGTGGGATTGCCCCAGCATTTT
V gene: TRBV11-1; D gene: .; J gene: TRBJ2-2; clone size: .; CDR3 protein: CASSVDSGSGELFF; CDR3 DNA: TGTGCCAGCAGCGTAGATTCAGGCTCCGGGGAGCTGTTTTTT
V gene: TRBV20-1; D gene: TRBD2; J gene: TRBJ2-7; clone size: few; CDR3 protein: CSAVAGVNEQYF; CDR3 DNA: TGCAGTGCCGTAGCGGGAGTGAACGAGCAGTACTTC
V gene: TRBV6-2/TRBV6-3; D gene: .; J gene: TRBJ1-4; clone size: .; CDR3 protein: CASRLAFGATNEKLFF; CDR3 DNA: TGTGCCAGCAGACTCGCCTTTGGAGCAACTAATGAAAAACTGTTTTTT
V gene: TRBV29-1; D gene: .; J gene: TRBJ1-1; clone size: many; CDR3 protein: CSVGGGINTEAFF; CDR3 DNA: TGCAGCGTTGGAGGGGGGATTAACACTGAAGCTTTCTTT
V gene: TRBV7-9; D gene: .; J gene: TRBJ1-1; clone size: few; CDR3 protein: CASSLHADTEAFF; CDR3 DNA: TGTGCCAGCAGCTTACATGCAGACACTGAAGCTTTCTTT
V gene: TRBV25-1; D gene: .; J gene: TRBJ2-7; clone size: many; CDR3 protein: CASSKHGIHYEQYF; CDR3 DNA: TGTGCCAGCAGTAAACACGGGATTCACTACGAGCAGTACTTC
V gene: TRBV25-1; D gene: .; J gene: TRBJ1-1; clone size: few; CDR3 protein: CASSDEGLNTEAFF; CDR3 DNA: TGTGCCAGCAGTGACGAGGGGTTGAACACTGAAGCTTTCTTT
V gene: TRBV25-1; D gene: .; J gene: TRBJ1-3; clone size: .; CDR3 protein: CANSEVGGGPGRDGNTIYF; CDR3 DNA: TGTGCCAACAGTGAGGTCGGAGGGGGGCCAGGGCGAGATGGAAACACCATATATTTT
V gene: TRBV7-9; D gene: .; J gene: TRBJ1-1; clone size: many; CDR3 protein: CASSLALIPTIEAFF; CDR3 DNA: TGTGCCAGCAGCTTAGCTCTAATTCCGACTATTGAAGCTTTCTTT
V gene: TRBV12-3/TRBV12-4; D gene: .; J gene: TRBJ1-1; clone size: .; CDR3 protein: CASSLRGGRAEAFF; CDR3 DNA: TGTGCCAGCAGTTTAAGGGGGGGCCGCGCTGAAGCTTTCTTT
V gene: TRBV7-9; D gene: .; J gene: TRBJ1-5; clone size: many; CDR3 protein: CASSPSGGGNGNQPQHF; CDR3 DNA: TGTGCCAGCAGCCCCTCGGGGGGGGGAAATGGCAATCAGCCCCAGCATTTT
V gene: TRBV9; D gene: TRBD2; J gene: TRBJ2-2; clone size: few; CDR3 protein: CASSGGLAGNTGELFF; CDR3 DNA: TGTGCCAGCAGCGGCGGACTAGCGGGAAATACCGGGGAGCTGTTTTTT
V gene: TRBV25-1; D gene: .; J gene: TRBJ2-5; clone size: .; CDR3 protein: CATRTSRGKETQYF; CDR3 DNA: TGTGCCACAAGGACTAGCAGGGGGAAAGAGACCCAGTACTTC
V gene: TRBV2; D gene: .; J gene: TRBJ1-6; clone size: .; CDR3 protein: CASSGIRAYNSPLHF; CDR3 DNA: TGTGCCAGCAGTGGAATCAGGGCCTATAATTCACCCCTCCACTTT
V gene: TRBV10-3; D gene: TRBD1; J gene: TRBJ1-2; clone size: .; CDR3 protein: CAIRPTGSTGSSYGYTF; CDR3 DNA: TGTGCCATCAGGCCGACCGGATCGACAGGGAGCAGCTATGGCTACACCTTC
V gene: TRBV6-6; D gene: .; J gene: TRBJ1-2; clone size: few; CDR3 protein: CASRTGTGYGYTF; CDR3 DNA: TGTGCCAGCAGGACGGGGACCGGGTATGGCTACACCTTC
V gene: TRBV19; D gene: .; J gene: TRBJ1-6; clone size: many; CDR3 protein: CASTEGGFNSPLHF; CDR3 DNA: TGTGCCAGTACCGAGGGAGGATTCAATTCACCCCTCCACTTT
V gene: TRBV19; D gene: TRBD1; J gene: TRBJ1-5; clone size: many; CDR3 protein: CATADRVVQPQHF; CDR3 DNA: TGTGCCACCGCGGACAGGGTGGTACAGCCCCAGCATTTT
V gene: TRBV15; D gene: .; J gene: TRBJ2-2; clone size: .; CDR3 protein: CATNREDSGELFF; CDR3 DNA: TGTGCCACCAACAGAGAAGATTCCGGGGAGCTGTTTTTT
V gene: TRBV7-9; D gene: .; J gene: TRBJ1-1; clone size: .; CDR3 protein: CASSLASRAGAFF; CDR3 DNA: TGTGCCAGCAGCTTAGCTTCTAGGGCTGGTGCTTTCTTT
V gene: TRBV6-4; D gene: TRBD2; J gene: TRBJ2-2; clone size: few; CDR3 protein: CASSYIKGLAGTGELFF; CDR3 DNA: TGTGCCAGCAGTTATATCAAGGGACTAGCGGGCACCGGGGAGCTGTTTTTT
V gene: TRBV6-1; D gene: .; J gene: TRBJ1-4; clone size: once; CDR3 protein: CASSYSCGEKLFF; CDR3 DNA: TGTGCCAGCAGTTACTCTTGCGGTGAAAAACTGTTTTTT
V gene: TRBV6-6; D gene: .; J gene: TRBJ1-1; clone size: few; CDR3 protein: CASKTREAEAFF; CDR3 DNA: TGTGCCAGCAAAACCCGCGAGGCTGAAGCTTTCTTT
V gene: TRBV6-5; D gene: .; J gene: TRBJ2-7; clone size: .; CDR3 protein: CASRDTGREQYF; CDR3 DNA: TGTGCCAGCAGGGATACAGGTCGCGAGCAGTACTTC
V gene: TRBV13; D gene: .; J gene: TRBJ2-7; clone size: .; CDR3 protein: CASSTGPPPAYEQYF; CDR3 DNA: TGTGCCAGCAGTACCGGGCCCCCACCGGCCTACGAGCAGTACTTC
V gene: TRBV7-6; D gene: .; J gene: TRBJ2-7; clone size: many; CDR3 protein: CASSDTGSGQYF; CDR3 DNA: TGTGCCAGCAGCGACACTGGGTCTGGGCAGTACTTC
V gene: TRBV20-1; D gene: TRBD1; J gene: TRBJ1-3; clone size: .; CDR3 protein: CSAGTGYSGNTIYF; CDR3 DNA: TGCAGTGCTGGGACAGGGTACTCTGGAAACACCATATATTTT
V gene: TRBV29-1; D gene: TRBD2; J gene: TRBJ2-3; clone size: .; CDR3 protein: CSSSPSGGTDTQYF; CDR3 DNA: TGCAGCTCGTCCCCTAGCGGGGGCACAGATACGCAGTATTTT
V gene: TRBV6-6; D gene: .; J gene: TRBJ1-1; clone size: few; CDR3 protein: CASSYSAGLSTEAFF; CDR3 DNA: TGTGCCAGCAGTTACTCCGCAGGGTTGAGCACTGAAGCTTTCTTT
V gene: TRBV19; D gene: .; J gene: TRBJ1-5; clone size: once; CDR3 protein: CASRRGPYNQPQHF; CDR3 DNA: TGTGCCAGTAGGAGGGGACCGTACAATCAGCCCCAGCATTTT
V gene: TRBV19; D gene: .; J gene: TRBJ1-5; clone size: many; CDR3 protein: CASKVAGRGSNQPQHF; CDR3 DNA: TGTGCCAGTAAGGTGGCGGGAAGAGGAAGCAATCAGCCCCAGCATTTT
V gene: TRBV2; D gene: .; J gene: TRBJ1-4; clone size: many; CDR3 protein: CASSAGRDATKLFF; CDR3 DNA: TGTGCCAGCAGTGCGGGAAGGGACGCCACAAAACTGTTTTTT
V gene: TRBV12-1; D gene: .; J gene: TRBJ1-6; clone size: .; CDR3 protein: CASSLRTGEDSPLHF; CDR3 DNA: TGTGCCAGCAGTTTGCGGACAGGAGAAGATTCACCCCTCCACTTT